This passage covers 5 T cell receptor beta chains from one sample sequenced in a study of T cell changes during pregnancy in multiple sclerosis. Here immunoSEQ multiplex PCR was the method, and the copy in TCRdb shows in-frame clones only, minus some. The sample lists 90,000 or so clones, 85% to 95% occurring once. Here the sequenced sample was peripheral blood, taken after pregnancy. These receptors all stem from a female donor in good health, enrolled as a control in a pregnancy study.

This chain joins TRBV4-1 and TRBJ2-6; a possible D gene is TRBD2 (5 bases). Trimming removed 1 base at V and 3 bases at J, with 16 bases between. The CDR3 totals 18 residues. CDR1 and CDR2 (germline): MGHRA, YSYEKL. CDR3 residues: CASSQVDLVGVGANVLTF. The CDR3 nucleotides read TGCGCCAGCAGCCAAGTTGACTTAGTGGGAGTTGGGGCCAACGTCCTGACTTTC.

This chain links TRBV14 with TRBJ2-2; 7 nucleotides align to TRBD2. CDR3 length equals 18 residues. The J segment lost 4 bases and the V segment lost 1 base, leaving 12 bases of the junction unmatched. Germline V lookup: CDR1 SGHDN, CDR2 FVKESK. CDR3 coding DNA: TGTGCCAGCAGCCAAGGGACCCTACTAGCGAAACTCACCGGGGAGCTGTTTTTT. Translating it yields CASSQGTLLAKLTGELFF.

This sequence joins TRBV28 and TRBJ2-7, with no clear D. The CDR3 has 14 amino acids. V lost 8 bases to trimming and J lost 5 bases, with 19 bases between them. In germline, CDR1 is MDHEN, CDR2 SYDVKM. CDR3 in amino acids: CASYSQAALNEQYF. CDR3 nucleotide sequence: TGTGCCAGCTATTCCCAGGCCGCTCTGAACGAGCAGTACTTC.

This chain connects TRBV19 to TRBJ1-1, with D perhaps TRBD1 (5 bases). Trimming pared 5 bases from V and 0 bases from J, leaving 10 bases between. This CDR3 has 14 amino acids. Looked up from germline, CDR1 is LNHDA and CDR2 is SQIVND (reference sequence). The CDR3 bases are TGTGCCAGTAGTCCGACAGTGCTGAACACTGAAGCTTTCTTT. This codes for CASSPTVLNTEAFF. The full variable domain, with the rest looked up from reference TRBV19 and TRBJ1-1, is DGGITQSPKYLFRKEGQNVTLSCEQNLNHDAMYWYRQDPGQGLRLIYYSQIVNDFQKGDIAEGYSVSREKKESFPLTVTSAQKNPTAFYLCASSPTVLNTEAFFGQGTRLTVV.

The chain joins TRBV6-5 to TRBJ1-4, with 7 bases identical to TRBD1. CDR3 length: 14 amino acids. The trim removed 6 bases at V and 2 bases at J, leaving 3 bases unmatched. Germline V CDR1 and CDR2: MNHEY, SVGAGI. CDR3 sequence reads: CASRTTGTNEKLFF. Written as DNA, the CDR3 is TGTGCCAGCAGGACGACAGGGACTAATGAAAAACTGTTTTTT.